This T cell receptor beta chain was captured in a study of blood T cells in healthy people across ages. V lost 7 bases and J lost 15, with 21 bases in between. Germline V CDR1 and CDR2: MDHEN, SYDVKM. This CDR3 region has 13 residues. This clonotype was counted a few times. Primers used in a second PCR of roughly 7 to 12 cycles were a sample-barcoded 5' primer and a J-beta primer mix. Using its own MiXCR run on the 5' RACE reads, TCRdb lists one record per CDR3 protein. The sample has about 1.7 million distinct CDR3 sequences; under 30% are singletons. Around 10 milliliters of peripheral blood were drawn from each donor. The authors isolated at least 6.5 million PBMCs per sample.

V and J are TRBV28 and TRBJ1-4; D unclear. The sequence was obtained from a woman between 25 and 40 years old in good health. The sequencing input was blood. CDR3 in DNA: TGTGCCAGCAAGGCGACCGCTTGGCCAGGTTTGTTTTTT. Encoded protein: CASKATAWPGLFF.